A single sample gave rise to the 18 T cell receptor beta chains below, sequenced in a study of Ad26.COV2.S vaccination and SARS-CoV-2 variants. Some clones are missing from TCRdb's copy, which holds only in-frame ones; the method was immunoSEQ multiplex PCR. This sample yields more than 300,000 clones, of which about 86% are seen a single time; around 11% belongs to the top ten. Sample treatment: roughly 19 received Ad26.COV2.S at low or high dose, single or two shots; roughly five received placebo; per-sample allocation not given. Collection of samples fell on day 63 after the first vaccine or placebo injection. The sample consisted of peripheral blood, taken in a trial of Ad26.COV2.S vaccine versus placebo. The receptors were gathered from a person between 18 and 60 years old who received the Ad26.COV2.S COVID-19 vaccine or a placebo.

The chain uses TRBV5-1 and TRBJ2-7; 10 nucleotides match TRBD2. Losses at the gene ends were 4 bases for V and 6 bases for J; bases not matched to a gene: 4. CDR3 length: 13 amino acids. The germline V gene encodes CDR1 SGHRS and CDR2 YFSETQ. CDR3 protein: CASSKGLASEQYF. The CDR3, as DNA: TGCGCCAGCAGCAAGGGACTAGCGAGCGAGCAGTACTTC.

The rearrangement joins TRBV11-3 to TRBJ2-7; the D call may be TRBD1 or TRBD2 (5 bases each). Germline CDR1 and CDR2: SGHNT and YENEEA. CDR3 length: 13 residues. Trimming removed 4 bases at V and 5 bases at J, with 12 bases between. The CDR3 reads CASSSGQGNEQYF. Here the CDR3 DNA reads TGTGCCAGCAGCTCGGGGCAGGGCAACGAGCAGTACTTC. Full variable domain (remainder filled in from reference TRBV11-3 and TRBJ2-7): EAGVVQSPRYKIIEKKQPVAFWCNPISGHNTLYWYLQNLGQGPELLIRYENEEAVDDSQLPKDRFSAERLKGVDSTLKIQPAELGDSAVYLCASSSGQGNEQYFGPGTRLTVT.

J is TRBJ2-1 and V is TRBV29-1; possible D gene TRBD2, 5 bases. Germline V gene sequence: CDR1 SQVTM, CDR2 ANQGSEA. The CDR3 length is 13 residues. The V end was cut by 5 bases, the J end by 0 bases, with 8 bases between. CDR3 in DNA: TGCAGCGTTATGGGGAGCTCCTACAATGAGCAGTTCTTC. The encoded protein is CSVMGSSYNEQFF.

V usage is TRBV20-1 and J usage is TRBJ2-3; D is uncertain. V lost 6 bases and J 4 bases, leaving 8 bases between the germline ends. The CDR3 has 11 residues. Germline values: CDR1 DFQATT, CDR2 SNEGSKA (reference sequence). The CDR3 here is CSALTSDTQYF. In nucleotides, the CDR3 is TGCAGTGCGTTAACATCAGATACGCAGTATTTT.

The chain combines TRBV6-1 with TRBJ1-5; D gene uncertain. Trimming pared 2 bases from V and 6 bases from J, leaving 8 bases between. CDR1 MNHNS and CDR2 SASEGT come from the germline V gene. There are 13 residues in the CDR3. Written as DNA, the CDR3 is TGTGCCAGCAGTGAAATGGGAGGTCAGCCCCAGCATTTT. It yields the protein CASSEMGGQPQHF.

The gene calls are TRBV7-2 and TRBJ1-5, with TRBD1 as a possible D gene (5 bases). Trimming left V 5 bases short and J 4 bases short, with 21 bases between. CDR1 SGHTA and CDR2 FQGNSA come from the germline V gene. The CDR3 sequence is 17 residues long. As DNA, the CDR3 is TGTGCCAGCAGCCCCAGGCAGGGTGGGCTTAAGAATCAGCCCCAGCATTTT. Protein sequence: CASSPRQGGLKNQPQHF.

The chain carries TRBV5-4 and TRBJ2-7, with 7 bases that match TRBD2. Losses at the gene ends were 3 bases for V and 3 bases for J; bases not matched to a gene: 9. This CDR3 spans 15 amino acids. Germline CDR1 SGHNT, CDR2 YYREEE (reference sequence). The CDR3 spells CASSWSGKTHYEQYF. In DNA, the CDR3 is TGTGCCAGCAGCTGGAGCGGGAAAACACACTACGAGCAGTACTTC. The variable domain in full, completed from reference TRBV5-4 and TRBJ2-7, reads ETGVTQSPTHLIKTRGQQVTLRCSSQSGHNTVSWYQQALGQGPQFIFQYYREEENGRGNFPPRFSGLQFPNYSSELNVNALELDDSALYLCASSWSGKTHYEQYFGPGTRLTVT.

J is TRBJ1-6 and V is TRBV4-3; 8 bases fit TRBD1. Germline CDR1 is LGHNA and CDR2 is YSLEER. With V trimmed by 8 bases and J by 10 bases, 7 bases remained unmatched. The CDR3 loop spans 13 amino acids. This chain's CDR3 is CASAQGVTSPLHF. The CDR3 DNA sequence: TGCGCCAGCGCACAGGGGGTAACATCACCCCTCCACTTT.

This rearrangement joins TRBV3-1 (or the pseudogene TRBV3-2) to TRBJ2-5; 8 nucleotides agree with TRBD2. V shed 3 bases and J 2 bases; nucleotides not matched to a gene: 8. Germline CDR1 LGHDT, CDR2 YNNKEL (reference sequence). CDR3 length: 16 residues. The CDR3 loop is CASSHRGGRLQETQYF. The CDR3 DNA reads as TGTGCCAGCAGCCACCGGGGGGGCAGACTACAAGAGACCCAGTACTTC.

There are a few counts of this clone. This chain links TRBV7-2 with TRBJ1-5, with TRBD1 as a possible D gene (5 bases). CDR3 length equals 15 residues. From germline, CDR1 is SGHTA and CDR2 FQGNSA. V was cut by 4 bases and J by 3 bases, with 13 bases left in between. CDR3 DNA sequence: TGTGCCAGCAGCTCTGAGGCAGGGCACAATCAGCCCCAGCATTTT. Translated, it gives CASSSEAGHNQPQHF.

The gene calls are TRBV3-1 (or the pseudogene TRBV3-2) and TRBJ2-7; 8 nucleotides align to TRBD1. After removal of 4 bases from V and 1 base from J, the junction contained 12 bases not matched to a gene. This CDR3 contains 17 residues. Germline lookup yields CDR1 LGHDT and CDR2 YNNKEL (reference sequence). The CDR3 reads CASSRDGQGRRSYEQYF. The CDR3 bases are TGTGCCAGCAGCCGCGATGGACAGGGACGACGGTCCTACGAGCAGTACTTC.

V and J are TRBV4-3 and TRBJ2-1, with D hard to call. Trimming took 3 bases from V and 0 from J, leaving 12 bases between them. Germline V CDR1 and CDR2: LGHNA, YSLEER. The CDR3 is 16 amino acids. The CDR3 DNA reads as TGCGCCAGCAGCCAGGAGCTCTGGGGCTCCTACAATGAGCAGTTCTTC. Its protein is CASSQELWGSYNEQFF.

The V and J genes are TRBV19 and TRBJ2-1; D is uncertain. CDR1 is LNHDA, CDR2 SQIVND, per germline (reference sequence). This CDR3 has 15 residues. V was shortened by 1 base and J by 0 bases, with 7 bases between the two germline ends. CDR3 amino acids: CASSIALSSYNEQFF. CDR3 coding DNA: TGTGCCAGTAGTATAGCCTTGAGCTCCTACAATGAGCAGTTCTTC.

The chain carries TRBV6-2 or TRBV6-3 and TRBJ1-1; D is unclear. The CDR3 loop spans 15 amino acids. Trimming pared 4 bases from V and 4 bases from J, leaving 16 bases between. Germline lookup yields CDR1 MNHEY and CDR2 SVGEGT. CDR3 protein: CASSSPGALPTEAFF. CDR3 bases: TGTGCCAGCAGTTCCCCGGGAGCTTTGCCCACTGAAGCTTTCTTT.

This clone was seen only a few times. A read error may produce the germline difference seen at one junction end. V is TRBV2 and J is TRBJ2-7, with a weak D call TRBD2 (5 bases). The CDR3 covers 12 residues. Germline assignment: CDR1 SNHLY and CDR2 FYNNEI. CDR3 sequence reads: CASTERGYEQYF. The CDR3, as DNA: TGTGCCAGCACTGAACGGGGTTACGAGCAGTACTTC.

This chain joins TRBV30 and TRBJ2-3, with D possibly matching TRBD2 (5 bases). CDR1 GTSNPN and CDR2 SVGIG come from the germline V gene (reference sequence). V was pared by 0 bases and J by 4 bases, with 11 bases between. CDR3 length: 14 residues. The CDR3 sequence is CAWSVSPSPDTQYF. The DNA for the CDR3 is TGTGCCTGGAGTGTATCCCCTAGCCCAGATACGCAGTATTTT.

This chain connects TRBV7-2 to TRBJ1-1; 8 bases map to TRBD1. The CDR3 runs to 14 residues. V lost 1 base to trimming and J lost 10 bases; unmatched junction nucleotides: 8. Germline V CDR1 and CDR2: SGHTA, FQGNSA. The CDR3 loop is CASSLELWDRRAFF. CDR3 bases: TGTGCCAGCAGCTTAGAGCTTTGGGACAGGCGAGCTTTCTTT.

This chain joins TRBV27 and TRBJ2-3, with 9 nucleotides matching TRBD1. This CDR3 is built from 15 residues. V lost 5 bases to trimming and J lost 3 bases; unmatched junction nucleotides: 6. The V gene's germline CDR1 is MNHEY and CDR2 SMNVEV (reference sequence). CDR3 sequence: CASSRQGVGTDTQYF. DNA for the CDR3: TGTGCCAGCAGTCGACAGGGGGTAGGGACAGATACGCAGTATTTT.